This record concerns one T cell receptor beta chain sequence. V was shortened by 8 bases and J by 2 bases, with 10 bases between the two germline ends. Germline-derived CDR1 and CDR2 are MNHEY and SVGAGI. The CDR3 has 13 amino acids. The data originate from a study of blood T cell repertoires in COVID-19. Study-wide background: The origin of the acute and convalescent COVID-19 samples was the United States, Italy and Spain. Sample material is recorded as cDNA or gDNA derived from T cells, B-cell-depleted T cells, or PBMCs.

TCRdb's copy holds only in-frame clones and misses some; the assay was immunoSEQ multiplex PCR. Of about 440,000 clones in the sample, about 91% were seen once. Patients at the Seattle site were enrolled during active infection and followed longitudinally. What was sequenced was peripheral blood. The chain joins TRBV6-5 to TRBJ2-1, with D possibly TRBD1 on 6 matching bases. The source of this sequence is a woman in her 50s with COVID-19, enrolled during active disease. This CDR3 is CASQGQPYNEQFF. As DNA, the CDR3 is TGTGCCAGCCAAGGACAGCCCTACAATGAGCAGTTCTTC.